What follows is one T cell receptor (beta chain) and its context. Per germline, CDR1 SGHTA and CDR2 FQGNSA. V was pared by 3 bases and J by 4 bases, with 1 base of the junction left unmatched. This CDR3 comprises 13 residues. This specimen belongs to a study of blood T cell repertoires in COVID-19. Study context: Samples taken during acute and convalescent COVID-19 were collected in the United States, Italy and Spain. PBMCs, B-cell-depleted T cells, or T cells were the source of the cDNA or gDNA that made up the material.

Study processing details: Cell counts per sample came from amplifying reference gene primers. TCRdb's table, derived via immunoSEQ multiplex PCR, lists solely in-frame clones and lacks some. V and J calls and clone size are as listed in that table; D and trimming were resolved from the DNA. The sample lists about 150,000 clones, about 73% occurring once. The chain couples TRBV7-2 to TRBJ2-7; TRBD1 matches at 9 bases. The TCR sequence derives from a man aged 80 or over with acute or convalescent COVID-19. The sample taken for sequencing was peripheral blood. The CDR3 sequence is CASSFDRGYEQYF. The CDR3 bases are TGTGCCAGCAGCTTCGACAGGGGGTACGAGCAGTACTTC.